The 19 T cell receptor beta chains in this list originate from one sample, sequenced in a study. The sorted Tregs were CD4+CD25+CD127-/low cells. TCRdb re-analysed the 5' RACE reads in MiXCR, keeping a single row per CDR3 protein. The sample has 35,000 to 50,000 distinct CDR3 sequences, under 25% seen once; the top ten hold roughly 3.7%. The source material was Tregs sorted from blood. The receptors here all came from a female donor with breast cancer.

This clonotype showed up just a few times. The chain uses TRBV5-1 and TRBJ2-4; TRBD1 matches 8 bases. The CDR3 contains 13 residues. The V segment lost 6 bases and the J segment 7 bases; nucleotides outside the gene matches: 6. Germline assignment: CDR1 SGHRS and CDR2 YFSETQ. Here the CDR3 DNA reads TGCGCCAGCAAGCTTGGACAGGGCAACATTCAGTACTTC. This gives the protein CASKLGQGNIQYF.

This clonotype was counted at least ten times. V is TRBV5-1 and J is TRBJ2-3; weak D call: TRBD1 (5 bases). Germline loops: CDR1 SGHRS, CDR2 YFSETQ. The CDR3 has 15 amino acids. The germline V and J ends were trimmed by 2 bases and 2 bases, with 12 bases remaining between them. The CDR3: CASSFRDAHTDTQYF. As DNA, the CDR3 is TGCGCCAGCAGCTTCAGGGATGCCCACACAGATACGCAGTATTTT.

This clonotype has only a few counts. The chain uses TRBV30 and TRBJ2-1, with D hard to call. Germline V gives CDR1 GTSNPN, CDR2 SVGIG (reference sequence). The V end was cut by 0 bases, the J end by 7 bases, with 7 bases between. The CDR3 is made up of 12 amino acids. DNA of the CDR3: TGTGCCTGGAGTGTGCTTAGGAATGAGCAGTTCTTC. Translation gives CAWSVLRNEQFF.

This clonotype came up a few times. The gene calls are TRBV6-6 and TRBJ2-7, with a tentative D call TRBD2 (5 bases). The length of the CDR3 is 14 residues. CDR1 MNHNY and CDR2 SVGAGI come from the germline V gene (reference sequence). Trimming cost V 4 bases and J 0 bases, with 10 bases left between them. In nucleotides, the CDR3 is TGTGCCAGCAGTTCCGGACTGGACTCCTACGAGCAGTACTTC. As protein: CASSSGLDSYEQYF.

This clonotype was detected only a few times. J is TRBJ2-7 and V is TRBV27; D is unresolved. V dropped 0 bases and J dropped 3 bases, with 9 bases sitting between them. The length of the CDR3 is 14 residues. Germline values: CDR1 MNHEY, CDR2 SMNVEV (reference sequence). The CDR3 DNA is TGTGCCAGCAGTTTATCCAGTAGTGGCTACGAGCAGTACTTC. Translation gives CASSLSSSGYEQYF.

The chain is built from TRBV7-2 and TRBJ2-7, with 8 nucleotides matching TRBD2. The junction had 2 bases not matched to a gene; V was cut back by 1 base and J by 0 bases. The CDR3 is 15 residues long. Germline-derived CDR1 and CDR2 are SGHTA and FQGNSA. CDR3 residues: CASSLDAGGSYEQYF. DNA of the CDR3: TGTGCCAGCAGCTTAGACGCGGGAGGCTCCTACGAGCAGTACTTC. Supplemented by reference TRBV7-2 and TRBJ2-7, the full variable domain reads GAGVSQSPSNKVTEKGKDVELRCDPISGHTALYWYRQSLGQGLEFLIYFQGNSAPDKSGLPSDRFSAERTGGSVSTLTIQRTQQEDSAVYLCASSLDAGGSYEQYFGPGTRLTVT.

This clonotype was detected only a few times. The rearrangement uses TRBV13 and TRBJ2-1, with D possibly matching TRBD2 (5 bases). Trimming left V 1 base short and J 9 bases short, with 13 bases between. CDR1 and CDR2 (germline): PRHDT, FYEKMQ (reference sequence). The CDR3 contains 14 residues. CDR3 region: CASSLVGSRGEQFF. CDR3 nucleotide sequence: TGTGCCAGCAGCTTAGTGGGGTCCCGGGGTGAGCAGTTCTTC.

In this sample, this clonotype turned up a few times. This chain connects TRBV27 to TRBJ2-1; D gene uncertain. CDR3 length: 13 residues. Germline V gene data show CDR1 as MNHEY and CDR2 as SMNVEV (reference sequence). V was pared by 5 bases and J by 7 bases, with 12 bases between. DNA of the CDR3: TGTGCCAGCAGTCCCGACCTCGGGAATGAGCAGTTCTTC. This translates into CASSPDLGNEQFF.

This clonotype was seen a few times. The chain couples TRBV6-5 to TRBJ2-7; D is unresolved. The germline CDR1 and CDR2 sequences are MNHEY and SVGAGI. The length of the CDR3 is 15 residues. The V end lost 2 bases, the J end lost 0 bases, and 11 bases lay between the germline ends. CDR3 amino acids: CASSYTASSSYEQYF. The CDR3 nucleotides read TGTGCCAGCAGTTACACGGCTTCTAGCTCCTACGAGCAGTACTTC.

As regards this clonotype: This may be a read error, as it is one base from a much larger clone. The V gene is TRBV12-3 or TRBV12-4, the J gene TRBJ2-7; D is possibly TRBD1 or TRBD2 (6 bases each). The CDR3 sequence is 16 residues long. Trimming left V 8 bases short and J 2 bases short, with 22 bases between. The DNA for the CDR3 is TGTGCCAGCGGTAGGGGGGACATTCCTCGCCCCTACGAGCAGTACTTC. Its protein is CASGRGDIPRPYEQYF.

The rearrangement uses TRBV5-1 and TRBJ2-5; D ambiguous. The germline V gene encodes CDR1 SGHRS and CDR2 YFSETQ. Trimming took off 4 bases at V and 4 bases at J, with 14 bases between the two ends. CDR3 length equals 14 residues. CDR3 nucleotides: TGCGCCAGCAGCCCAAACGAAGAGGTAGAGACCCAGTACTTC. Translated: CASSPNEEVETQYF. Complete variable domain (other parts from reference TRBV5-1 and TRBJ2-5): KAGVTQTPRYLIKTRGQQVTLSCSPISGHRSVSWYQQTPGQGLQFLFEYFSETQRNKGNFPGRFSGRQFSNSRSEMNVSTLELGDSALYLCASSPNEEVETQYFGPGTRLLVL.

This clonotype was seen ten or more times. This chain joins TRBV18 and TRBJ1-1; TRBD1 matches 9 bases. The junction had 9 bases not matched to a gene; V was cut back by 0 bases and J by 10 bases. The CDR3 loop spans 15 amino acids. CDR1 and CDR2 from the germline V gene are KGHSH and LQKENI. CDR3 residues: CASSPPTRDREGAFF. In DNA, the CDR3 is TGTGCCAGCTCACCACCGACCCGGGACAGGGAAGGAGCTTTCTTT.

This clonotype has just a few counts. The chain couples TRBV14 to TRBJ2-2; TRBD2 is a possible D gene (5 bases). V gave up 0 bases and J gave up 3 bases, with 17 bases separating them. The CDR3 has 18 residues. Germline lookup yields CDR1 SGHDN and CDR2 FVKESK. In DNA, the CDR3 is TGTGCCAGCAGCCAAGAGGTCTGGCTAGCCGCGGACACCGGGGAGCTGTTTTTT. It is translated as CASSQEVWLAADTGELFF.

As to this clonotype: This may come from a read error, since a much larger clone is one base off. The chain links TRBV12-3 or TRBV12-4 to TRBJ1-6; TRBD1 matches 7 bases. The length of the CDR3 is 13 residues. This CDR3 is CTSRTGGDSPLHF. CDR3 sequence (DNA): TGTACCAGCAGGACAGGAGGAGATTCACCCCTCCACTTT.

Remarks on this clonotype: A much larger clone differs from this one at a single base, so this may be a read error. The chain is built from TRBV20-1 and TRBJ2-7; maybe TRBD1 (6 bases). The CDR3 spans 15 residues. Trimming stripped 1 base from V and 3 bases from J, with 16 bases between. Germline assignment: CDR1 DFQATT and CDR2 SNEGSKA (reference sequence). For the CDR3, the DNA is TGCAGTGCTAGAGGGGGGCTAACGGGACACTACGAGCAGTACTTC. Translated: CSARGGLTGHYEQYF.

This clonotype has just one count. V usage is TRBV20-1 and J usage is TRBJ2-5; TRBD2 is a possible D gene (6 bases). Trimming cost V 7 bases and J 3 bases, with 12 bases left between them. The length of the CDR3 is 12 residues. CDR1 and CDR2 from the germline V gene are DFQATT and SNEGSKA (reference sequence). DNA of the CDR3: TGCAGTGGTAGCGGAAACGAAGAGACCCAGTACTTC. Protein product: CSGSGNEETQYF.

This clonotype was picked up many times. The CDR3 DNA reads as TGTGCCAGCAGTAAGGCACGGAGTTACAATGAGCAGTTCTTC. Residues: CASSKARSYNEQFF. The chain couples TRBV27 to TRBJ2-1, with D hard to call. V dropped 5 bases and J dropped 4 bases, with 12 bases sitting between them. Per the germline V gene, CDR1 is MNHEY and CDR2 is SMNVEV (reference sequence). The CDR3 spans 14 residues.

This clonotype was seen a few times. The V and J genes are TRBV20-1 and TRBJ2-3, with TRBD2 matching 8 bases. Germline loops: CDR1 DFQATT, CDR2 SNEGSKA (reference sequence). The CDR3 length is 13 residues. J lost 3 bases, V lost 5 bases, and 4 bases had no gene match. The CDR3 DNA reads TGCAGTGCTCCGGCTAGCGGGACAGATACGCAGTATTTT. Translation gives CSAPASGTDTQYF.

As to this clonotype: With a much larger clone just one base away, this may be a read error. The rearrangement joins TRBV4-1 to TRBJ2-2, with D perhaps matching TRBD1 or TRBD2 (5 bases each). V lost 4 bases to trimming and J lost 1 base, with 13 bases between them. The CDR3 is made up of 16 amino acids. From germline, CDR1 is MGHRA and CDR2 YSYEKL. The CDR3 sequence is CASSPEGIRNTGELFF. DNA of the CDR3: TGCGCCAGCAGCCCCGAGGGGATACGGAACACCGGGGAGCTGTTTTTT.